These 19 T cell receptor beta chains were sequenced from one sample in a study of blood T cell repertoires in COVID-19. Assay: immunoSEQ multiplex PCR; the TCRdb copy retains only in-frame clones and omits some. The sample yields 35,000 to 55,000 clones, around 90% seen once. The sequenced material came from peripheral blood. The receptors originated from a man aged 70-80 years with active COVID-19.

The chain carries TRBV7-6 and TRBJ2-2, with 15 positions matching TRBD2. The junction had 4 bases not matched to a gene; V was cut back by 4 bases and J by 1 base. Germline CDR1 SGHVS, CDR2 FNYEAQ. The CDR3 has 18 amino acids. The CDR3 nucleotides are TGTGCCAGCAGCTCCGGACTAGCGGGGGGGCGGAACACCGGGGAGCTGTTTTTT. Encoded protein: CASSSGLAGGRNTGELFF.

The rearrangement uses TRBV6-6 and TRBJ1-3, with TRBD1 identical over 7 bases. The CDR3 consists of 16 residues. Germline CDR1 and CDR2: MNHNY and SVGAGI (reference sequence). Trimming cost V 5 bases and J 8 bases; bases outside gene matches: 15. The CDR3 spells CASSRQPTGKADTIYF. The CDR3 region has the DNA TGTGCCAGCAGTCGACAGCCGACAGGGAAGGCAGACACCATATATTTT.

The gene calls are TRBV5-5 and TRBJ1-2; 7 bases map to TRBD1. The CDR3 extends over 13 amino acids. V dropped 2 bases and J dropped 6; count of bases not matched to a gene: 4. Germline loops: CDR1 SGHKS, CDR2 YYEKEE (reference sequence). CDR3 amino acids: CASSFQGVDGYTF. CDR3 bases: TGTGCCAGCAGCTTCCAGGGGGTTGATGGCTACACCTTC.

The chain is built from TRBV7-2 and TRBJ1-6; D not certain. The V end lost 1 base, the J end lost 0 bases, and 7 bases lay between the germline ends. CDR3 length: 16 residues. Germline V gene data show CDR1 as SGHTA and CDR2 as FQGNSA. CDR3 region: CASSLDSSSYNSPLHF. The CDR3 DNA follows: TGTGCCAGCAGCTTAGACTCTAGCTCCTATAATTCACCCCTCCACTTT.

This rearrangement joins TRBV18 to TRBJ1-2; possible D gene TRBD1, 6 bases. Per germline, CDR1 KGHSH and CDR2 LQKENI. The CDR3 is 13 residues long. The V and J ends lost 6 bases and 8 bases respectively, with 16 bases between them. CDR3 sequence (DNA): TGTGCCAGCTCGGCTACAGGGAGGGAGGGCTACACCTTC. Encoded protein: CASSATGREGYTF. The full variable domain, with the rest looked up from reference TRBV18 and TRBJ1-2, is NAGVMQNPRHLVRRRGQEARLRCSPMKGHSHVYWYRQLPEEGLKFMVYLQKENIIDESGMPKERFSAEFPKEGPSILRIQQVVRGDSAAYFCASSATGREGYTFGSGTRLTVV.

V gene TRBV19 combines with J gene TRBJ2-3; the D gene is possibly TRBD2 (5 bases). V was cut by 7 bases and J by 8 bases, with 22 bases left in between. Per germline, CDR1 LNHDA and CDR2 SQIVND (reference sequence). CDR3 length equals 15 residues. The chain's CDR3 is CASTQSGNAPGTQYF. CDR3 nucleotide sequence: TGTGCCAGTACCCAATCCGGGAACGCCCCAGGTACGCAGTATTTT.

This clone qualifies as medium-sized (0.01 to 0.1%). The rearrangement joins TRBV12-3 or TRBV12-4 to TRBJ2-3; D is unresolved. Trimming removed 3 bases at V and 4 bases at J, with 5 bases between. This CDR3 has 12 residues. CDR3 amino acids: CASSFFPDTQYF. The CDR3 DNA reads TGTGCCAGCAGTTTCTTCCCAGATACGCAGTATTTT.

The chain's CDR3 is CASSVDLMRTGEGNTIYF. In DNA, the CDR3 is TGTGCCAGCAGCGTAGATCTTATGCGGACAGGGGAAGGAAACACCATATATTTT. This chain connects TRBV9 to TRBJ1-3; TRBD1 matches 9 bases. The CDR3 loop spans 18 amino acids. Germline CDR1 reads SGDLS; CDR2 reads YYNGEE. Trimming cost V 0 bases and J 4 bases; bases outside gene matches: 11. The full variable domain, rest sourced from reference TRBV9 and TRBJ1-3, is DSGVTQTPKHLITATGQRVTLRCSPRSGDLSVYWYQQSLDQGLQFLIQYYNGEERAKGNILERFSAQQFPDLHSELNLSSLELGDSALYFCASSVDLMRTGEGNTIYFGEGSWLTVV.

The chain employs TRBV30 and TRBJ1-1; tentatively, D is TRBD1 (6 bases). The germline gives CDR1 GTSNPN, CDR2 SVGIG (reference sequence). The CDR3 runs 13 residues. Trimming shortened V by 3 bases and J by 6 bases, and 14 bases separated the two germline ends. The CDR3 region is CAWRSQGPAEAFF. The DNA of the CDR3 is TGTGCCTGGAGGTCACAGGGTCCGGCTGAAGCTTTCTTT. Looking up the rest from reference TRBV30 and TRBJ1-1 gives the full variable domain: SQTIHQWPATLVQPVGSPLSLECTVEGTSNPNLYWYRQAAGRGLQLLFYSVGIGQISSEVPQNLSASRPQDRQFILSSKKLLLSDSGFYLCAWRSQGPAEAFFGQGTRLTVV.

The chain is built from TRBV23-1 and TRBJ2-5; 10 nucleotides align to TRBD1. TRBV23-1 is designated an ORF whose function remains uncertain. The CDR3 spans 13 residues. J gave up 5 bases and V 5 bases, and 2 bases lay outside the gene matches. CDR3 coding DNA: TGCGCCAGCAGTGGACAGGGGGGCGAGACCCAGTACTTC. Translated: CASSGQGGETQYF.

This clone was seen only once. CDR3 nucleotides: TGTGCCAGCAGCTGGCCGGGACAGGGAGACGGCTACACCTTC. This encodes CASSWPGQGDGYTF. This sequence joins TRBV21-1 and TRBJ1-2; the DNA was not used to check the table's D call, TRBD1. TRBV21-1 is a pseudogene locus. CDR3 length equals 14 residues.

The V call is TRBV7-3, the J call TRBJ1-1; a possible D gene is TRBD1 (5 bases). Germline V gene lookup returns CDR1 SGHTA and CDR2 FQGTGA. The CDR3 length is 15 residues. Trimming cost V 1 base and J 10 bases, with 19 bases left between them. CDR3 residues: CASSLMGGPVVPAFF. The DNA of the CDR3 is TGTGCCAGCAGCTTAATGGGGGGACCGGTAGTCCCAGCTTTCTTT.

This clone was counted a single time. This rearrangement joins TRBV7-2 to TRBJ2-5, with TRBD2 as a possible D gene (6 bases). This CDR3 spans 15 amino acids. Deletions cut 5 bases from V and 1 base from J, with 14 bases between. Germline assignment: CDR1 SGHTA and CDR2 FQGNSA. The CDR3 here is CASSRGLSVQETQYF. As DNA, the CDR3 is TGTGCCAGCAGCCGGGGACTTAGTGTCCAAGAGACCCAGTACTTC.

This clone was observed a few times. The gene calls are TRBV7-9 and TRBJ2-7; D is possibly TRBD1 (6 bases). CDR1 is SEHNR and CDR2 is FQNEAQ in the germline V gene (reference sequence). The V and J ends lost 5 bases and 3 bases respectively, with 17 bases between them. This CDR3 spans 15 amino acids. This CDR3 is CASSIDRRNIYEQYF. In DNA, the CDR3 is TGTGCCAGCAGCATTGACAGGCGTAACATCTACGAGCAGTACTTC.

The chain couples TRBV2 to TRBJ1-2, with unresolved D. The germline V and J ends were trimmed by 4 bases and 4 bases, with 7 bases remaining between them. The CDR3 loop spans 12 amino acids. Germline values: CDR1 SNHLY, CDR2 FYNNEI. CDR3 in DNA: TGTGCCAGCAGTGTCGAGAGCTATGGCTACACCTTC. Its protein product is CASSVESYGYTF.

The V call is TRBV5-6, the J call TRBJ1-6, with D possibly being TRBD1 (5 bases). V gave up 6 bases and J gave up 1 base, with 11 bases separating them. CDR1 is SGHDT, CDR2 YYEEEE, per germline. There are 15 residues in the CDR3. The CDR3 region has the DNA TGTGCCAGCAATCGGAGACAGTCCTATAATTCACCCCTCCACTTT. This codes for CASNRRQSYNSPLHF.

The V call is TRBV24-1, the J call TRBJ2-5, with D possibly matching TRBD2 (5 bases). The ends were cut back, 3 bases at V and 6 bases at J, with 16 bases in the middle. The CDR3 extends over 15 amino acids. In germline, CDR1 is KGHDR, CDR2 SFDVKD. CDR3 coding DNA: TGTGCCACCAGTGATCCCACCGACTATGAGAAGACCCAGTACTTC. The encoded protein is CATSDPTDYEKTQYF.

The CDR3 region is CASSAGQGNTEAFF. CDR3 bases: TGTGCCAGCAGCGCGGGACAGGGCAACACTGAAGCTTTCTTT. V usage is TRBV11-2 and J usage is TRBJ1-1, with TRBD1 identical over 9 bases. V gave up 5 bases and J gave up 2 bases; unmatched junction bases: 3. The CDR3 is 14 amino acids. Germline CDR1 is SGHAT and CDR2 is FQNNGV.

V gene TRBV6-6 combines with J gene TRBJ2-5, with 11 bases lining up with TRBD1. The CDR3 is 14 amino acids. Per the germline V gene, CDR1 is MNHNY and CDR2 is SVGAGI (reference sequence). V trimming: 6 bases; J trimming: 5 bases; junction bases outside the gene matches: 5. The CDR3 DNA follows: TGTGCCAGCAGAGGACAGGGGGCTAGGGAGACCCAGTACTTC. This codes for CASRGQGARETQYF.